The rows below give T cell receptor beta chains drawn from one sample of a study of blood T cell repertoires in COVID-19. Assay used: immunoSEQ multiplex PCR; TCRdb lists only in-frame clones, some missing. The repertoire holds about 160,000 clones, more than 75% seen once, with roughly 1% in the top ten. Sequencing was done on a sample of peripheral blood. All receptors come from a middle-aged man with acute or convalescent COVID-19. CDR3s include the opening cysteine and the closing phenylalanine or tryptophan. A D gene is named only where the DNA matches it firmly. Part of the rows lack a size; the others show once, few, many or a class for expanded clones.

cdr3_nt cdr3_aa j_call d_call clone_size v_call
TGTGCCAGCAGTTTATTGACAGGGGGGAACACCGGGGAGCTGTTTTTT CASSLLTGGNTGELFF TRBJ2-2 TRBD1 - TRBV27
TGTGCCAGCAGCTTGACCCCCGCGTCGAACACTGAAGCTTTCTTT CASSLTPASNTEAFF TRBJ1-1 - - TRBV5-5
TGTGCCAGCTCACCCCAAGGAGGGAATGGCCACGAGCAGTACTTC CASSPQGGNGHEQYF TRBJ2-7 - few TRBV18
TGTGCCAGCAGCGTGGGGACAGGGGATCACTATGGCTACACCTTC CASSVGTGDHYGYTF TRBJ1-2 TRBD1 - TRBV9
TGTGCCAGCAGCTTGGACCCCCGGAGTGGGGCCAACGTCCTGACTTTC CASSLDPRSGANVLTF TRBJ2-6 - - TRBV5-4
TGTGCCAGCAGCCACTCAGGGCCCCACGAGCAGTACTTC CASSHSGPHEQYF TRBJ2-7 - - TRBV3-1/TRBV3-2
TGTGCCAGCACCCAGGGGATTGAAGATGGCTACACCTTC CASTQGIEDGYTF TRBJ1-2 - many TRBV5-4
TGTGCCAGCAGTGACAGGGACATACTCCCTGAAGCTTTCTTT CASSDRDILPEAFF TRBJ1-1 - - TRBV2
TGCGCCAGCAGCCAAGGACACCCGTACTACGAGCAGTACTTC CASSQGHPYYEQYF TRBJ2-7 - - TRBV4-3
TGTGCCAGCAGACTAAGTGGGGCAGAAAATCAGCCCCAGCATTTT CASRLSGAENQPQHF TRBJ1-5 - - TRBV5-5
TGTGCCAGCAGCTTCATAGAGACCCAGTACTTC CASSFIETQYF TRBJ2-5 - - TRBV5-6
TGTGCCAGCGAACAGGGTACTGAAGCTTTCTTT CASEQGTEAFF TRBJ1-1 - - TRBV5-6
TGTGCCAGCAGCCCGGGGGAGGGGTGGGCTACAGATACGCAGTATTTT CASSPGEGWATDTQYF TRBJ2-3 TRBD2 once TRBV11-2
TGCGCCAGCGGGGACAGGGGCCAAGAGACCCAGTACTTC CASGDRGQETQYF TRBJ2-5 TRBD1 - TRBV5-1
TGTGCCAGCAGCCGAACCGGGACACAGGAATGGGAGCAGTACTTC CASSRTGTQEWEQYF TRBJ2-7 - - TRBV3-1/TRBV3-2
TGTGCCTGGAGTGCTCCTCCCGGGACAAAGGGTGCCGACACTGAAGCTTTCTTT CAWSAPPGTKGADTEAFF TRBJ1-1 - - TRBV30
TGTGCCAGCCGTTTCAGGGAACCCAATGAAAAACTGTTTTTT CASRFREPNEKLFF TRBJ1-4 - - TRBV6-5
TGTGCCAGCAGCTTGGCCCAGAGGGGACAGGGGTATGGCTACACCTTC CASSLAQRGQGYGYTF TRBJ1-2 TRBD1 - TRBV5-4
TGCGCCAGCAGCCTAGAAGGTGGATTCAATCAGCCCCAGCATTTT CASSLEGGFNQPQHF TRBJ1-5 - - TRBV5-1
TGTGCCAGCAGCTTGAGGGACAGGGTCTATGGCTACACCTTC CASSLRDRVYGYTF TRBJ1-2 TRBD1 - TRBV7-9
TGCGCCAGCACTCAGCAGGGTGGGGACACTGAAGCTTTCTTT CASTQQGGDTEAFF TRBJ1-1 - once TRBV10-2
TGTGCCAGCAGCCAAACCGGGACAGGGGCTCGCGAGCAGTACTTC CASSQTGTGAREQYF TRBJ2-7 TRBD1 - TRBV4-2
TGTGCCAGTAGTTCCAGCGGGGGAGACAATGAGCAGTTCTTC CASSSSGGDNEQFF TRBJ2-1 TRBD2 - TRBV19
TGCAGTGCTAGGGCTCCTGAGCAGTTCTTC CSARAPEQFF TRBJ2-1 - - TRBV20-1
TGTGCCAGCAGCCGTCCCGGTCAGGGCAATGAGCAGTTCTTC CASSRPGQGNEQFF TRBJ2-1 - - TRBV13
TGTGCCAGCAGCCCCCGGGAATTGGACGGAGCAGGCTTCTCACCCCTCCACTTT CASSPRELDGAGFSPLHF TRBJ1-6 - - TRBV7-9
TGTGCCAGCAGCTTAGATTCCATGACAGATTTCTATAATTCACCCCTCCACTTT CASSLDSMTDFYNSPLHF TRBJ1-6 - once TRBV11-2
TGCGCCAGCAGCCGGGGGGACCACGGCACTGAAGCTTTCTTT CASSRGDHGTEAFF TRBJ1-1 - once TRBV4-1
TGTGCCAGCAACCCGTTTGTAGCGGGGATTATGGATACGCAGTATTTT CASNPFVAGIMDTQYF TRBJ2-3 TRBD2 - TRBV9
TGTGCCAGCAGTCAGACAGGGACGCACACCATATATTTT CASSQTGTHTIYF TRBJ1-3 TRBD1 - TRBV6-5
TGTGCCAGCAGCCACCCGACCAGGCCTGGGGCCAACGTCCTGACTTTC CASSHPTRPGANVLTF TRBJ2-6 - - TRBV14
TGTGCCACCAGTCCCCAGCGGGCTTCGAACACTGAAGCTTTCTTT CATSPQRASNTEAFF TRBJ1-1 - - TRBV15
TGTGCCAGCAGCTTAGATCTAGCGGGGTTCACAGATACGCAGTATTTT CASSLDLAGFTDTQYF TRBJ2-3 TRBD2 - TRBV7-9
TGTGCCACCAGTGAAAAGGGGGCCCAAGGAAACACCATATATTTT CATSEKGAQGNTIYF TRBJ1-3 TRBD1 - TRBV24-1
TGTGCCAGCAGCCCCGGACTAGCGGGGAATTACGAGCAGTACTTC CASSPGLAGNYEQYF TRBJ2-7 TRBD2 - TRBV9
TGTGCCAGCAGCTTGGCCGGCTCTGGAAACACCATATATTTT CASSLAGSGNTIYF TRBJ1-3 - - TRBV5-6
TGTGCCAGCAGCGTGACAGGGAACAATCAGCCCCAGCATTTT CASSVTGNNQPQHF TRBJ1-5 TRBD1 - TRBV9
TGTGCCAGCAGTGCCCTCCACAGGGACAATGAGCAGTTCTTC CASSALHRDNEQFF TRBJ2-1 - - TRBV25-1
TGTGCCAGCACCCTCAGGGTAACACAAGAGACCCAGTACTTC CASTLRVTQETQYF TRBJ2-5 - - TRBV2
TGCGCCAGCACCCCGGACTTTAATTCACCCCTCCACTTT CASTPDFNSPLHF TRBJ1-6 - - TRBV10-2
TGTGCCAGCAGCCAAGATGCGGGGGGGTTCTACAATGAGCAGTTCTTC CASSQDAGGFYNEQFF TRBJ2-1 TRBD2 - TRBV3-1/TRBV3-2